The present TCR beta chain was sequenced within a study of Ad26.COV2.S vaccination and SARS-CoV-2 variants. Study in general: By the intramuscular route, Ad26.COV2.S was given once, or twice 56 days apart. The study, taken as a whole, reports: A substantial breadth of spike-specific CD8+ and CD4+ T cell responses after vaccination has been reported. Individuals receiving vaccine had higher spike-specific TCR breadth than placebo recipients did.

The V end lost 0 bases, the J end lost 7 bases, and 15 bases lay between the germline ends. The CDR3 has 15 amino acids. Per the germline V gene, CDR1 is MNHEY and CDR2 is SVGAGI. Notes on this clone: Antigen: not known.

The treatment here: roughly 20 received Ad26.COV2.S at low or high dose, single or two shots; 5 received placebo; per-sample allocation not given. Specimens were obtained on day 63 following the first vaccine or placebo injection. The vaccine delivered Wuhan-strain SARS-CoV-2 spike through an Ad26 vector. The repertoire was sequenced with immunoSEQ multiplex PCR; TCRdb's copy has only in-frame clones and lacks some. The table shows hundreds of thousands of clones, with roughly 90% occurring only once. The chain couples TRBV6-5 to TRBJ2-5, with unresolved D. The clonotype was recovered from a person aged 18 to 65 who received the Ad26.COV2.S COVID-19 vaccine or a placebo. The material was peripheral blood, obtained in a trial of Ad26.COV2.S vaccine versus placebo. The CDR3 loop reads CASSYSGSRYGTQYF. For the CDR3, the DNA is TGTGCCAGCAGTTACTCGGGTTCGCGCTACGGGACCCAGTACTTC.